This T cell receptor (beta chain) was captured by sequencing in a study of CD8 T cells in ankylosing spondylitis. Generation of TCR beta libraries employed quantitative 5'-RACE incorporating molecular barcodes. TCRdb called the 5' RACE reads again in MiXCR, with one record for every CDR3 protein. The sample has around 440,000 distinct CDR3 sequences; more than 15% are singletons. As for this clonotype: Its specificity is not known.

Study results and caveats: Reported data indicate significant enrichment of disease-linked clones within matched ankylosing spondylitis synovial fluid. Prior literature has documented some motif variants in synovial fluid and blood from reactive arthritis. Clones linked to the disease showed a CD8+ phenotype. They occurred at relatively low frequencies in peripheral blood. Typical of ankylosing spondylitis blood, it appeared, was a TCR beta motif of under 10 highly homologous variants.

The CDR3 contains 15 residues. Germline V CDR1 and CDR2: SQVTM, ANQGSEA. Unmatched junction bases numbered 7, after V lost 4 bases and J lost 2 bases. V is TRBV29-1 and J is TRBJ2-3, with 9 bases identical to TRBD2. Source material: blood, either unsorted or a sorted T cell fraction (not recorded which). This TCR was recovered from a male donor with ankylosing spondylitis. The CDR3 protein is CSVGGLAGITDTQYF. CDR3 nucleotide sequence: TGCAGCGTTGGAGGGCTAGCGGGAATCACAGATACGCAGTATTTT.